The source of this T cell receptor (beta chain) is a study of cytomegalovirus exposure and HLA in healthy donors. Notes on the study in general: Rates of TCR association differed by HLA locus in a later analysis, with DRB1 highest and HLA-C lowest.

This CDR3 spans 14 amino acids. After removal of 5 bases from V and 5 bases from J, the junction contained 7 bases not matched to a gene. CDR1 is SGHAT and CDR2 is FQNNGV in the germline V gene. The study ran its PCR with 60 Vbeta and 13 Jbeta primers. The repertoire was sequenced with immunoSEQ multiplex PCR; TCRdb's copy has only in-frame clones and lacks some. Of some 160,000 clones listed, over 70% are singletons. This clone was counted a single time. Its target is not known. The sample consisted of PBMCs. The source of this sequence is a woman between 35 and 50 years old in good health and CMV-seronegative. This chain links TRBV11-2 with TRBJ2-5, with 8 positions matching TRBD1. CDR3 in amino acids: CASSLGTGQETQYF. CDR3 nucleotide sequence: TGTGCCAGCAGCCTGGGGACAGGTCAGGAGACCCAGTACTTC.